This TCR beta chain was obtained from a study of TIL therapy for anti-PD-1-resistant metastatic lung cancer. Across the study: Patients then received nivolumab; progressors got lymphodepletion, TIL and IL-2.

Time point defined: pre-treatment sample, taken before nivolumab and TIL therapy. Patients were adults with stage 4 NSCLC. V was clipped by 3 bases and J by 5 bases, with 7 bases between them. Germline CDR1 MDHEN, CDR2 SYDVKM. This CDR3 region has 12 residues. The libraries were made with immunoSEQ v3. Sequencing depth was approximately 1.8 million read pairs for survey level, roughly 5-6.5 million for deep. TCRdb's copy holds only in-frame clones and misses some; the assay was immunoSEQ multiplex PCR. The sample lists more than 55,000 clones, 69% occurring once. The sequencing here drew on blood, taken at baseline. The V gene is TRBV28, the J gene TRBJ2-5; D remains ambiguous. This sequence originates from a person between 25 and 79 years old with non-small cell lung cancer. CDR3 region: CASSFAGETQYF. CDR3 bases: TGTGCCAGCAGTTTTGCCGGTGAGACCCAGTACTTC.